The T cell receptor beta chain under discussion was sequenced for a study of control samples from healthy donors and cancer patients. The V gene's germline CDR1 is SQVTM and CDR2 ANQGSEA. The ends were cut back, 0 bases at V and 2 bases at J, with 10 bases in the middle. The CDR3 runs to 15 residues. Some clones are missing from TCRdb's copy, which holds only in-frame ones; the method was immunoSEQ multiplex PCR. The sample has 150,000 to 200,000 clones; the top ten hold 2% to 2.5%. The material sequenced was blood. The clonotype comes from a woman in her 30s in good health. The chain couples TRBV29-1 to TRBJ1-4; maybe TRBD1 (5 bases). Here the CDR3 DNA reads TGCAGCGTTGAAGATCTGGAGGGGACTAATGAAAAACTGTTTTTT. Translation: CSVEDLEGTNEKLFF.